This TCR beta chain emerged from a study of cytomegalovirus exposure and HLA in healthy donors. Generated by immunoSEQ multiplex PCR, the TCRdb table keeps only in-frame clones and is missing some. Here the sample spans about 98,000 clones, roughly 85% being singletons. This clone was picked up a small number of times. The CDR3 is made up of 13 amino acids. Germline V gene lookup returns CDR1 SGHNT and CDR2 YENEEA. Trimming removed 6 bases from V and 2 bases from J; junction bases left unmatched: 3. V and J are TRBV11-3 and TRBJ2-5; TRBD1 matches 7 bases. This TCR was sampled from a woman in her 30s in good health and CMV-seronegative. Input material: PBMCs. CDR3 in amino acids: CASSPRGQETQYF. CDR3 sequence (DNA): TGTGCCAGCAGTCCCAGGGGGCAAGAGACCCAGTACTTC.